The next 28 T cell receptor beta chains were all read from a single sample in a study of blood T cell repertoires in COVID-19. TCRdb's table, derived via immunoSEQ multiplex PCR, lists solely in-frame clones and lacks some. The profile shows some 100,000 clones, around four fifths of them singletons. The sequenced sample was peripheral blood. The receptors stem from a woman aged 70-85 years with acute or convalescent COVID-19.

The CDR3: CASSSALASGEKLFF. DNA of the CDR3: TGTGCCAGCAGTTCCGCCCTCGCCTCGGGTGAAAAACTGTTTTTT. The chain joins TRBV28 to TRBJ1-4; D is unclear. This CDR3 comprises 15 residues. Trimming shortened V by 4 bases and J by 7 bases, and 16 bases separated the two germline ends. CDR1 and CDR2 from the germline V gene are MDHEN and SYDVKM.

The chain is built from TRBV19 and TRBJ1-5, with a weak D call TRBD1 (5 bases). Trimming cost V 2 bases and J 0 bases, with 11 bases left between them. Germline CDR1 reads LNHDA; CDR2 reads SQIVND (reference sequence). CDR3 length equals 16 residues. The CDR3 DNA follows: TGTGCCAGTAGTATATCCAGGGTTAATAGCAATCAGCCCCAGCATTTT. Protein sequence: CASSISRVNSNQPQHF.

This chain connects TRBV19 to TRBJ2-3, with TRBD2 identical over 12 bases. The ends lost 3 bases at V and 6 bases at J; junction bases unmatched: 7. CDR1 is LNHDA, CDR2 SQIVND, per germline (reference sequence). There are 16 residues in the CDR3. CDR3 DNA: TGTGCCAGTAGTATTGGGCTAGCGGGGGGGCTGGATACGCAGTATTTT. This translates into CASSIGLAGGLDTQYF.

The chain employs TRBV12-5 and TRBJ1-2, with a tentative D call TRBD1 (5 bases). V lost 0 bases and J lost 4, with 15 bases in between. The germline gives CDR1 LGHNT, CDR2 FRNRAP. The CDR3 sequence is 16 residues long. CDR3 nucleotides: TGTGCTAGTGGTTTGGTACTCCGGGGGATCCTCTATGGCTACACCTTC. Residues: CASGLVLRGILYGYTF. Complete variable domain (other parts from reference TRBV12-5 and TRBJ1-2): DARVTQTPRHKVTEMGQEVTMRCQPILGHNTVFWYRQTMMQGLELLAYFRNRAPLDDSGMPKDRFSAEMPDATLATLKIQPSEPRDSAVYFCASGLVLRGILYGYTFGSGTRLTVV.

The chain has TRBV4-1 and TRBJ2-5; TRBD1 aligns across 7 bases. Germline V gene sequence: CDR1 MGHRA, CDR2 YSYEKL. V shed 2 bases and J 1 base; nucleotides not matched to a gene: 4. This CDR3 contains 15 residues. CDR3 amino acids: CASSQPDRVQETQYF. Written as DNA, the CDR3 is TGCGCCAGCAGCCAACCTGACAGGGTCCAAGAGACCCAGTACTTC.

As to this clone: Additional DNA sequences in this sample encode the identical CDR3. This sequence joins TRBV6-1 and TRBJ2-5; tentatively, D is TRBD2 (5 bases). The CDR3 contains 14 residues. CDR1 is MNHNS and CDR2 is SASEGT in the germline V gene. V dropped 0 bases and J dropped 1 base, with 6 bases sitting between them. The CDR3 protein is CASSEAGSQETQYF. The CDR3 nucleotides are TGTGCCAGCAGTGAAGCGGGGAGCCAAGAGACCCAGTACTTC.

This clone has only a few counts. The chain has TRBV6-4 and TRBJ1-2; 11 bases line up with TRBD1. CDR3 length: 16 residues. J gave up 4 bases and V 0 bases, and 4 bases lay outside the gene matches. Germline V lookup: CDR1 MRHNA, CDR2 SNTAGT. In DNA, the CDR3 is TGTGCCAGCAGTGACTCCCCCGGGACAGGGGGCTATGGCTACACCTTC. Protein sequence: CASSDSPGTGGYGYTF.

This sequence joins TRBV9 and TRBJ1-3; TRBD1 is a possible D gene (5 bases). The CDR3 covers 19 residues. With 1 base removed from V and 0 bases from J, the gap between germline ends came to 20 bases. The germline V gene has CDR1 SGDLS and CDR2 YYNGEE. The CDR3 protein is CASSVSPQGKAFSGNTIYF. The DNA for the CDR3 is TGTGCCAGCAGCGTATCCCCCCAGGGAAAGGCTTTCTCTGGAAACACCATATATTTT.

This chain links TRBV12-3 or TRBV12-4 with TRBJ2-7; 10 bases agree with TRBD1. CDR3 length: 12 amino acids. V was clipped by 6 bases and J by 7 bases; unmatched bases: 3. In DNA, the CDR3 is TGTGCCAGCAGCGGGACAGGGGTTGAGCAGTACGTC. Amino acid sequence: CASSGTGVEQYV.

This CDR3 is CSATDTYEQYF. The DNA of the CDR3 is TGCAGTGCCACAGACACCTACGAGCAGTACTTC. The genes are TRBV20-1 and TRBJ2-7; the D is unclear. Looked up from germline, CDR1 is DFQATT and CDR2 is SNEGSKA (reference sequence). The CDR3 loop spans 11 amino acids. V lost 6 bases and J lost 2, with 8 bases in between.

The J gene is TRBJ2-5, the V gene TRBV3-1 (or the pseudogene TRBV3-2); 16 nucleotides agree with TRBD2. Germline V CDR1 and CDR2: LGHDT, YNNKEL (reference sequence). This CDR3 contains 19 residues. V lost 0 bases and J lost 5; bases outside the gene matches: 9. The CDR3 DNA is TGTGCCAGCAGCCAAGATCAAGGGACTAGCGGGGGGGCAGGGGAGACCCAGTACTTC. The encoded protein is CASSQDQGTSGGAGETQYF.

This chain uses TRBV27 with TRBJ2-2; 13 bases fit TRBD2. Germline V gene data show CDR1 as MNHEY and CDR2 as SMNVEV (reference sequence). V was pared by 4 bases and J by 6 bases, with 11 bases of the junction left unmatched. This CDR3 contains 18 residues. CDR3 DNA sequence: TGTGCCAGCAGTTCCGGACTAGCGGGGGCCCTGTCGGCCGGGGAGCTGTTTTTT. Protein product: CASSSGLAGALSAGELFF.

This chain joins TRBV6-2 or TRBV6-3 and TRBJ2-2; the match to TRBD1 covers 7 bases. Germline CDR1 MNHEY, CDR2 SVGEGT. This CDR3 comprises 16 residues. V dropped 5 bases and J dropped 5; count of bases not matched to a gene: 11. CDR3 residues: CASSPHHRGDTGELFF. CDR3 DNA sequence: TGTGCCAGCAGTCCCCATCACAGGGGCGATACCGGGGAGCTGTTTTTT.

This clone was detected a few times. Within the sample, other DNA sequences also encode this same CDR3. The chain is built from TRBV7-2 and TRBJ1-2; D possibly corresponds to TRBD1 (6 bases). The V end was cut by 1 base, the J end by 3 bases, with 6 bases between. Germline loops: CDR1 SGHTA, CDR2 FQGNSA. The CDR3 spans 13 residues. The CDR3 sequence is CASSLDRDYGYTF. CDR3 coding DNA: TGTGCCAGCAGCTTAGACAGGGACTATGGCTACACCTTC.

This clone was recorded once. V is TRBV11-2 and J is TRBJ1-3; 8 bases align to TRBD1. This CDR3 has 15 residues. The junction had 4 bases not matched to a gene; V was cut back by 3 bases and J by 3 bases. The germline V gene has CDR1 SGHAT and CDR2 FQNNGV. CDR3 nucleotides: TGTGCCAGCAGCTTGGACAGGGTGAATGGAAACACCATATATTTT. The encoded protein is CASSLDRVNGNTIYF.

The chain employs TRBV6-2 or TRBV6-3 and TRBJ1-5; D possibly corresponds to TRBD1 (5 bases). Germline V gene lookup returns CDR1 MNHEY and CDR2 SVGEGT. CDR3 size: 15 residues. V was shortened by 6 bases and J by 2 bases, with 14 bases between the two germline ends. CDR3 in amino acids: CASRPNGGGNQPQHF. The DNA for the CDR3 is TGTGCCAGCAGACCTAATGGGGGGGGCAATCAGCCCCAGCATTTT.

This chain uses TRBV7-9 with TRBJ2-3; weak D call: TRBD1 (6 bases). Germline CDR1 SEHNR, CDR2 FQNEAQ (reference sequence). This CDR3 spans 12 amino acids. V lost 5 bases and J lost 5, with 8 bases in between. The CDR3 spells CASSPQGDTQYF. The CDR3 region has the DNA TGTGCCAGCAGCCCACAGGGAGATACGCAGTATTTT.

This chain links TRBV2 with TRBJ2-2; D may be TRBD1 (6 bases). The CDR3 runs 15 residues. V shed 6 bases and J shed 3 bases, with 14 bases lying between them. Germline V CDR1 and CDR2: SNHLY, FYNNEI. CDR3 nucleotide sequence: TGTGCCAGCAGATTGATTCGACAGGACACCGGGGAGCTGTTTTTT. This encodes CASRLIRQDTGELFF.

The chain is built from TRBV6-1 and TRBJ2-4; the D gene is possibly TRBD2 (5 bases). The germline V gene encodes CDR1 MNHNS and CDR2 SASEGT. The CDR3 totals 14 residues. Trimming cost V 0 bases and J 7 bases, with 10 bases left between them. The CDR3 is CASSEAGPGNIQYF. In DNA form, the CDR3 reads TGTGCCAGCAGTGAAGCAGGGCCGGGGAACATTCAGTACTTC.

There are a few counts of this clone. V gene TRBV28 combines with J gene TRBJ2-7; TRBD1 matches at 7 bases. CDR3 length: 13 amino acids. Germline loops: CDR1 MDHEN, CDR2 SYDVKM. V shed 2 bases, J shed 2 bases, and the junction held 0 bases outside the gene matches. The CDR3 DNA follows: TGTGCCAGCAGTTTAACAGGGGCCTACGAGCAGTACGTC. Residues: CASSLTGAYEQYV.

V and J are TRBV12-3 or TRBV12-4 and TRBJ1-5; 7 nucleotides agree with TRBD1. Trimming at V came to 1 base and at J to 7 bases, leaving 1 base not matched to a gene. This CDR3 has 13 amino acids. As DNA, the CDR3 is TGTGCCAGCAGTTTAGAGGGGGCCCAGCCCCAGCATTTT. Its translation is CASSLEGAQPQHF.

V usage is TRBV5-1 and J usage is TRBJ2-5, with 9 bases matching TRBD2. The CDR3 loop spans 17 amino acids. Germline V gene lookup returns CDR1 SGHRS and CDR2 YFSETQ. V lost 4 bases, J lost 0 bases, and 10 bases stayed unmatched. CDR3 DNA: TGCGCCAGCAGCGTTCGGACTAGCGTCAGGTACCAAGAGACCCAGTACTTC. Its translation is CASSVRTSVRYQETQYF.

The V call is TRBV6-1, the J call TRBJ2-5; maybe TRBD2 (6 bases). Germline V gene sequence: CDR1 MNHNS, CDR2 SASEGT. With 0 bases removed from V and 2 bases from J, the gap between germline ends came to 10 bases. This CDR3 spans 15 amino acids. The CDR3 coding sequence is TGTGCCAGCAGTGAAGCACGCGGGGCTCAAGAGACCCAGTACTTC. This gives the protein CASSEARGAQETQYF.

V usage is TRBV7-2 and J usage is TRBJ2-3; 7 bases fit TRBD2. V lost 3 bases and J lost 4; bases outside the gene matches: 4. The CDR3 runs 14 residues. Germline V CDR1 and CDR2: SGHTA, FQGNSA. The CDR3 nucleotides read TGTGCCAGCAGCTTGTGGGGGGGTTCAGATACGCAGTATTTT. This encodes CASSLWGGSDTQYF.

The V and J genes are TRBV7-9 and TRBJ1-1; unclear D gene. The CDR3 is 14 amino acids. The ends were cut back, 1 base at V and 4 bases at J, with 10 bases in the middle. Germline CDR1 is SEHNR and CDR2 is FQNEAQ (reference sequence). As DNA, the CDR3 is TGTGCCAGCAGCTTAGATACAGAAGCCACTGAAGCTTTCTTT. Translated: CASSLDTEATEAFF.

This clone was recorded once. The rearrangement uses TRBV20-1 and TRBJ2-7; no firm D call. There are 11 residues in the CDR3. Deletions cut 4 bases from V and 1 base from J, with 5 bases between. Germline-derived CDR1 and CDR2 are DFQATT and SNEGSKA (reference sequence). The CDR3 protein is CSAIQSYEQYF. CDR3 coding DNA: TGCAGTGCTATACAGTCCTACGAGCAGTACTTC.

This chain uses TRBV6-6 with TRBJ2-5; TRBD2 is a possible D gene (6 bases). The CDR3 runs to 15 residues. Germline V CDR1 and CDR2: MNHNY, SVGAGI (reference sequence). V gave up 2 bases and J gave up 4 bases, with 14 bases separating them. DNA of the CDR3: TGTGCCAGCAGTTACCCTGCCGGGAGTGGAGAGACCCAGTACTTC. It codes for CASSYPAGSGETQYF.

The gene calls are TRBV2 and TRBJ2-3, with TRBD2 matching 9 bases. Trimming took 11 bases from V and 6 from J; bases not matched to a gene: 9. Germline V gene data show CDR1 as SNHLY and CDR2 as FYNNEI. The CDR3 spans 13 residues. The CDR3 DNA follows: TGTGCCTCACCGGGACTAGCCGCCGATACGCAGTATTTT. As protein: CASPGLAADTQYF.